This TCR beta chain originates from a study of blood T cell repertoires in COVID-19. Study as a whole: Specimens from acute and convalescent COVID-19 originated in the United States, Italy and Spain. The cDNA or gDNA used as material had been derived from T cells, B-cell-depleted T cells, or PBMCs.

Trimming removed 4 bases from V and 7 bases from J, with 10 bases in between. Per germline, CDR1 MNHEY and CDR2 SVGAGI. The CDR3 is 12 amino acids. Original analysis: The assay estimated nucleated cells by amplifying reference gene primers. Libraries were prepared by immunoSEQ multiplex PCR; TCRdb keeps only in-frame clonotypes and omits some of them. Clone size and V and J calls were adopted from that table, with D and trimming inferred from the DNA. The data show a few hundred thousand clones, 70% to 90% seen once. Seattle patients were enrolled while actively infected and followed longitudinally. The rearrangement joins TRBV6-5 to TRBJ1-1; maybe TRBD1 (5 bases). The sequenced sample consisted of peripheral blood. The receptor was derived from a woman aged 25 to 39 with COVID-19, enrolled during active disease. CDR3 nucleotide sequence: TGTGCCAGCAGTTCCCAGGGAATTGAAGCTTTCTTT. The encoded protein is CASSSQGIEAFF.